One T cell receptor (beta chain) is described in this entry. These data belong to a study of OX40 agonist ivuxolimab in advanced cancers. This CDR3 region has 13 residues. V lost 6 bases, J lost 3 bases, and 7 bases stayed unmatched. The germline V gene has CDR1 SQVTM and CDR2 ANQGSEA. Only in-frame clones appear in the TCRdb table, and some are missing; sequencing was by immunoSEQ multiplex PCR. Of roughly 68,000 clones listed, roughly 85% are singletons. This TCR was sampled from an adult with an advanced solid tumor such as melanoma, head and neck, liver or kidney cancer. The sample in question was CD4+ or CD8+ T cells sorted from blood, obtained in a trial of the OX40 agonist ivuxolimab. This sequence joins TRBV29-1 and TRBJ1-2; 7 bases agree with TRBD1. The CDR3 protein is CSVATGQDYGYTF. CDR3 nucleotide sequence: TGCAGCGTCGCGACAGGGCAGGACTATGGCTACACCTTC.